This TCR beta chain was profiled in a study of shared clonotypes between healthy human individuals. This clone was seen only once. Libraries were prepared by immunoSEQ multiplex PCR; TCRdb keeps only in-frame clonotypes and omits some of them. The table lists under 600,000 clones, around 96% of them singletons. Germline CDR1 and CDR2: MGHRA and YSYEKL. The V end lost 3 bases, the J end lost 3 bases, and 12 bases lay between the germline ends. The CDR3 is made up of 14 amino acids. Sequences were obtained from naive CD4+ T cells sorted from blood. Documented subset: CD45RA+ positively selected. This TCR was recovered from a woman under 40 in good health. The chain is built from TRBV4-1 and TRBJ2-7; D is unclear. The CDR3 spells CASSHPIIGYEQYF. CDR3 nucleotides: TGCGCCAGCAGCCACCCCATCATAGGCTACGAGCAGTACTTC.